The clone carrying this T cell receptor (beta chain) was counted a single time. Antigen unknown. The data derive from a study of shared clonotypes between healthy human individuals. Overall study results and limits: Apart from blood, nothing was sampled; tissue repertoires likely differ.

Some clones are missing from TCRdb's copy, which holds only in-frame ones; the method was immunoSEQ multiplex PCR. The data show about 2.1 million clones, 90% to 95% seen once. Germline CDR1 MDHEN, CDR2 SYDVKM. The CDR3 has 13 amino acids. V was cut by 5 bases and J by 12 bases, with 17 bases left in between. Naive CD8 populations comprised CD45RO-negative cells positively selected for CCR7, excluding terminally differentiated effector memory CD45RA+ cells. The sample was naive CD8+ T cells from PBMCs. This chain uses TRBV28 with TRBJ2-1; D may match TRBD1 or TRBD2 (6 bases each). This receptor was obtained from a man aged 18-30 years in good health. Some clones in this sample may be carry-over from other donors' samples. The CDR3 region is CASSRDRGAGQFF. The CDR3, as DNA: TGTGCCAGCAGTCGTGATAGGGGGGCCGGGCAGTTCTTC.